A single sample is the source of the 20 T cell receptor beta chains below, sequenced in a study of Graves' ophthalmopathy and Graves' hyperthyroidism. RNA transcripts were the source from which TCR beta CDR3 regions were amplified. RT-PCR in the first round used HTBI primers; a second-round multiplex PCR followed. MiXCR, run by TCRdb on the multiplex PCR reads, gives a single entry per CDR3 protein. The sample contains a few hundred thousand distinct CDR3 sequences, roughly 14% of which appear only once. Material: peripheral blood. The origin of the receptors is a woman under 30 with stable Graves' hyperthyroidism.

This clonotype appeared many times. The CDR3 coding sequence is TGCGCCAGCAGCCTGATCGAGACAGGGAACTATGGCTACACCTTC. It translates to CASSLIETGNYGYTF. J is TRBJ1-2 and V is TRBV4-1; TRBD1 aligns across 7 bases. The CDR3 runs to 15 residues. Germline assignment: CDR1 MGHRA and CDR2 YSYEKL. V lost 4 bases, J lost 2 bases, and 7 bases stayed unmatched.

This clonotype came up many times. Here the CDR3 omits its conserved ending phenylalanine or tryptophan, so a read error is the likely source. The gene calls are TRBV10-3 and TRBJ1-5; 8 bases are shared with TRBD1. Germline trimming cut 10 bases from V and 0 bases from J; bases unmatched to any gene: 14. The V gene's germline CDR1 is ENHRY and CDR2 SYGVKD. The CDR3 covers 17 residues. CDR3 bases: TGTGCCACCCGAAGTTCAGGGGGCGAAGATAGCAATCAGCCCCAGCATCTT. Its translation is CATRSSGGEDSNQPQHL.

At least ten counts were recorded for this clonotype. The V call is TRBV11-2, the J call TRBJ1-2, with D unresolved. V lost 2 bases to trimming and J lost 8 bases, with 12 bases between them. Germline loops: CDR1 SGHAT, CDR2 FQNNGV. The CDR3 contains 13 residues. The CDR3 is CASSLPREYGYTF. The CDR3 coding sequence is TGTGCCAGCAGCTTACCCCGGGAGTACGGCTACACCTTC.

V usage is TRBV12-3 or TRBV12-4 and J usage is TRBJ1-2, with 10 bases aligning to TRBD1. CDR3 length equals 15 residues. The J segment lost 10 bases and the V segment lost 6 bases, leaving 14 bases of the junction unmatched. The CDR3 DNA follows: TGTGCCAGCAGCGGCGGACAGGGGGGACAGAATGACTACACCTTC. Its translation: CASSGGQGGQNDYTF.

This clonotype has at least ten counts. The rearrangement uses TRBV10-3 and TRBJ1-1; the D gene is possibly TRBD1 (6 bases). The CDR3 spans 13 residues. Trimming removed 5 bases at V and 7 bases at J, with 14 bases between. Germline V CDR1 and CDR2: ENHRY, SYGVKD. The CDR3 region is CAISTGYEGEAFF. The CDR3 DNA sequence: TGTGCCATCAGTACAGGGTACGAGGGTGAAGCTTTCTTT.

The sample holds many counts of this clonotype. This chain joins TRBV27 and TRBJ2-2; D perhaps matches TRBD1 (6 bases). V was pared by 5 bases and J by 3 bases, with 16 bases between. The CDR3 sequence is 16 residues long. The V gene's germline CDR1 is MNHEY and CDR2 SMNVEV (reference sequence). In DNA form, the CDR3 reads TGTGCCAGCAGTAACGTAGGACAGATATACACCGGGGAGCTGTTTTTT. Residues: CASSNVGQIYTGELFF.

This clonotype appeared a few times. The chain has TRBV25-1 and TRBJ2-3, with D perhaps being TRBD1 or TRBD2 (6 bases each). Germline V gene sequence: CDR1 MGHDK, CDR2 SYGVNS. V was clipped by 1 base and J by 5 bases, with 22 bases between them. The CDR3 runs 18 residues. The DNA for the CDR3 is TGTGCCAGCAGTGAATGGGCGTGGGGCAGGGGAGGAATAGATACGCAGTATTTT. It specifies CASSEWAWGRGGIDTQYF.

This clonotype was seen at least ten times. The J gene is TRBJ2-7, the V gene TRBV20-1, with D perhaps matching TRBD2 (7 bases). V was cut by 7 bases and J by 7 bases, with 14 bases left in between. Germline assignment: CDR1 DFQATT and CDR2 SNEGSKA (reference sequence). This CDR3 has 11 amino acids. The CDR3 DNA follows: TGCAGTGGGGGGGGCTGGGGGGAGCAGTACTTC. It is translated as CSGGGWGEQYF.

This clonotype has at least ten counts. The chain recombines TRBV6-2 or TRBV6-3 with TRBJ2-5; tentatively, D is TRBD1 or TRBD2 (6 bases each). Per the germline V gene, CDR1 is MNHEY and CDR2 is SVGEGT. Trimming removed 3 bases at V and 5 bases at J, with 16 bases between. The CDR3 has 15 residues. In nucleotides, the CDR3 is TGTGCCAGCAGTTATTGGATCGGGGGCTATGAGACCCAGTACTTC. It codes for CASSYWIGGYETQYF.

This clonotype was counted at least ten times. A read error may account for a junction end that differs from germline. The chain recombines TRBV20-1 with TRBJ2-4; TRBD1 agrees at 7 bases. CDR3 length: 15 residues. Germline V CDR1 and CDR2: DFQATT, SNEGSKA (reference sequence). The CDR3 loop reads CSALKRGLAKNIKYF. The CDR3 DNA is TGCAGTGCGTTGAAAAGGGGGCTGGCCAAAAACATTAAGTACTTC.

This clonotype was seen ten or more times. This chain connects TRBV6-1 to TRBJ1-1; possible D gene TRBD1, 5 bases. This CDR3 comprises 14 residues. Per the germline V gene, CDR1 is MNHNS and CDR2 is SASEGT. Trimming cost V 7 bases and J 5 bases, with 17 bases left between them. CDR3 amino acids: CASNLRGGGTEAFF. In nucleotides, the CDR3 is TGTGCCAGCAACCTTCGGGGGGGTGGGACTGAAGCTTTCTTT.

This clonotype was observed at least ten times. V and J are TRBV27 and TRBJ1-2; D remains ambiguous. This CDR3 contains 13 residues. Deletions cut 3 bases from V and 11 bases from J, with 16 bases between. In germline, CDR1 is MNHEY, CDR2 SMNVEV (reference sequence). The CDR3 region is CASSFSRELRYTF. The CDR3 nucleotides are TGTGCCAGCAGTTTTTCCCGGGAATTGAGGTACACCTTC.

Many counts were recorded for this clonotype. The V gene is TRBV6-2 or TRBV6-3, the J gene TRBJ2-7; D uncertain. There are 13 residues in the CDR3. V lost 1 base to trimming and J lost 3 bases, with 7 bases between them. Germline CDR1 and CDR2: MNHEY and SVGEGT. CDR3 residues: CASSYFGGYEQYF. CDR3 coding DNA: TGTGCCAGCAGTTACTTTGGCGGCTACGAGCAGTACTTC.

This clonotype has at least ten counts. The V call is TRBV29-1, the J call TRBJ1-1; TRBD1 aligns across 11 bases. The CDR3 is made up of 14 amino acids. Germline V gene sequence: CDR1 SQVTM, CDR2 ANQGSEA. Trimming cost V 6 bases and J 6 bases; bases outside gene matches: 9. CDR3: CSVQTGTGGPEAFF. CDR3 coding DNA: TGCAGCGTGCAGACCGGGACAGGGGGGCCTGAAGCTTTCTTT.

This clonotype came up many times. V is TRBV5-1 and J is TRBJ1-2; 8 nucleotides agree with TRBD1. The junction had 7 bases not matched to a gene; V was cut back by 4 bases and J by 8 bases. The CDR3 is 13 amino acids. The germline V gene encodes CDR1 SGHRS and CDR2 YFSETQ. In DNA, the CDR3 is TGCGCCAGCAGCCCCGGACAGGGAAAAGGCTACACCTTC. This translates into CASSPGQGKGYTF.

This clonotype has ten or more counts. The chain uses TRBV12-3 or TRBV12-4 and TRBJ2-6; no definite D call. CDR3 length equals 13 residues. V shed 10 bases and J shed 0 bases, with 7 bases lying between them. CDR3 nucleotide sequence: TGTGCCACCGTGAACTCTGGGGCCAACGTCCTGACTTTC. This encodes CATVNSGANVLTF.

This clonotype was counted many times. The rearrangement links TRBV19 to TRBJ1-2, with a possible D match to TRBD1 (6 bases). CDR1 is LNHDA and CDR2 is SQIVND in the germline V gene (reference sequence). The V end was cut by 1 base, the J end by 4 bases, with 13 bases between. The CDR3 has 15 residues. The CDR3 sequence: CASSIGHRELYGYTF. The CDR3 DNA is TGTGCCAGTAGTATAGGGCACAGGGAGCTCTATGGCTACACCTTC.

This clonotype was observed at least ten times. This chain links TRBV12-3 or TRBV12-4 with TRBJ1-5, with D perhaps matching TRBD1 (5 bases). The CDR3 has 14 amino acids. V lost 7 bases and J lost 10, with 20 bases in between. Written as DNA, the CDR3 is TGTGCCAGCAAGGCAGGGTCTAATGTTGGCCCCCAGCATTTT. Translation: CASKAGSNVGPQHF.

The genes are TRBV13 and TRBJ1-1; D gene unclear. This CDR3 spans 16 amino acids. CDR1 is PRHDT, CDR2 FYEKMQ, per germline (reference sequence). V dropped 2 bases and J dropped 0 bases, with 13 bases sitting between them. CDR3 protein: CASSLLGRNMNTEAFF. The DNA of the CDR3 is TGTGCCAGCAGCTTACTGGGCAGAAACATGAACACTGAAGCTTTCTTT. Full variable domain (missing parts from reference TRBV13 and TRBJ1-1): AAGVIQSPRHLIKEKRETATLKCYPIPRHDTVYWYQQGPGQDPQFLISFYEKMQSDKGSIPDRFSAQQFSDYHSELNMSSLELGDSALYFCASSLLGRNMNTEAFFGQGTRLTVV.

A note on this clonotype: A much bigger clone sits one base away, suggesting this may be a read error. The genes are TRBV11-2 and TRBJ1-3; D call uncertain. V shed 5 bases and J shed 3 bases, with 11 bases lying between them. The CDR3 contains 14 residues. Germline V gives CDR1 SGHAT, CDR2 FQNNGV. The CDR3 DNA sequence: TGTGCCAGCAGCCCCGACGGGGTTGGAAACACCATATATTTT. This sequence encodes CASSPDGVGNTIYF.